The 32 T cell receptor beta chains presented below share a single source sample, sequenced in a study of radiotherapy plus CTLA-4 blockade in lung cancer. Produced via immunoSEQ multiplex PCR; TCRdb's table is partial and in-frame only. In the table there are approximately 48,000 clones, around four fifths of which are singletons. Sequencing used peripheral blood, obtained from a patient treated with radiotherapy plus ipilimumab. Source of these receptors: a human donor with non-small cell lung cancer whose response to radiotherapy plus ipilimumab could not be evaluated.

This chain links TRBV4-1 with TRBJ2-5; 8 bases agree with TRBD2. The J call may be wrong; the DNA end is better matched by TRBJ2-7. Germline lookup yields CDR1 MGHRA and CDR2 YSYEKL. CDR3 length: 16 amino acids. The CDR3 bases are TGCGCCAGCAGCCAAGACACCCTAGCGGGTGCCTACGAGCAGTACTTC. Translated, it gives CASSQDTLAGAYEQYF.

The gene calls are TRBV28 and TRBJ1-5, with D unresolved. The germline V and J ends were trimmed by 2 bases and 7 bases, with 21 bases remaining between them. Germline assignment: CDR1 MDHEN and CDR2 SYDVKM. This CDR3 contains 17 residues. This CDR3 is CASSLPPKVRSRQPQHF. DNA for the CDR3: TGTGCCAGCAGTTTACCCCCCAAAGTTCGGTCGAGGCAGCCCCAGCATTTT.

CDR3 in DNA: TGTGCCAGCCGACTAGCGGGAGGCCCCTACGAGCAGTACTTC. Translation gives CASRLAGGPYEQYF. The chain is built from TRBV28 and TRBJ2-7; 13 bases agree with TRBD2. CDR1 is MDHEN, CDR2 SYDVKM, per germline. V trimming: 8 bases; J trimming: 2 bases; junction bases outside the gene matches: 3. The CDR3 has 14 residues.

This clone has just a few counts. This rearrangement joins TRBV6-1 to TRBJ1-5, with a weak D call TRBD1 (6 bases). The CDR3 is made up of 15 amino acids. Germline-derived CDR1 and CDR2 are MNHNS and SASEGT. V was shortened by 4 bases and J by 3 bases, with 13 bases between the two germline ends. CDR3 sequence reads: CASSGTGIANQPQHF. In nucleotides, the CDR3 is TGTGCCAGCAGTGGCACAGGGATCGCCAATCAGCCCCAGCATTTT.

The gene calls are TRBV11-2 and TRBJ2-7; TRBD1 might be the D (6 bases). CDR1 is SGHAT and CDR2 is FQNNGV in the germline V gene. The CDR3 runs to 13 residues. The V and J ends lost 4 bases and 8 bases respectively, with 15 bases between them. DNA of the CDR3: TGTGCCAGCAGCTCTGGCCGACAGGACCAGCAGTACTTC. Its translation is CASSSGRQDQQYF.

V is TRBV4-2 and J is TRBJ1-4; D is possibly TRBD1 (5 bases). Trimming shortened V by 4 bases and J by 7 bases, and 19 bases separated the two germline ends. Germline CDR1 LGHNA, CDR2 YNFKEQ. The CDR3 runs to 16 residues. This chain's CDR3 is CASSPLRRERGEKLFF. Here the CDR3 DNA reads TGTGCCAGCAGCCCCCTAAGGAGGGAGAGGGGTGAAAAACTGTTTTTT.

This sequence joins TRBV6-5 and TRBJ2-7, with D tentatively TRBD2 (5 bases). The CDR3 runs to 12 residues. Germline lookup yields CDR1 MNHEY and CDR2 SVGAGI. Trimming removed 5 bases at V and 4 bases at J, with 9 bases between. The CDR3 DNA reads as TGTGCCAGCAGTGGAGGAGCTTACGAGCAGTACTTC. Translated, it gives CASSGGAYEQYF.

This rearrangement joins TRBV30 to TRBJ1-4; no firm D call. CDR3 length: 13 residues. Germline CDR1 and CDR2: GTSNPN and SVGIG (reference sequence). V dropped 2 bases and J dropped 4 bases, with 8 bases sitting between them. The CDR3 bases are TGTGCCTGGAGTAATTCCGGTAATGAAAAACTGTTTTTT. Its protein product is CAWSNSGNEKLFF.

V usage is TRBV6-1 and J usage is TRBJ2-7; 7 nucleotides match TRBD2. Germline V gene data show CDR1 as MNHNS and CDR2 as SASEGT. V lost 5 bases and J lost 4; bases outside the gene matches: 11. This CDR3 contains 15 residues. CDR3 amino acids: CASSQVVGGRYEQYF. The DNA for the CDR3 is TGTGCCAGCAGTCAGGTCGTGGGAGGGAGGTACGAGCAGTACTTC.

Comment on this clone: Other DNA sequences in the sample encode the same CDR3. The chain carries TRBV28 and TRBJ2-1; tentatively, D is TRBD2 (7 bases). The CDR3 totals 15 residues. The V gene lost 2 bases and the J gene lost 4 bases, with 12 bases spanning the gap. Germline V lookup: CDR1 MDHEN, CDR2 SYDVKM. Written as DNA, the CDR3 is TGTGCCAGCAGTTTAGTAGGGGGGGCTTACAATGAGCAGTTCTTC. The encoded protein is CASSLVGGAYNEQFF.

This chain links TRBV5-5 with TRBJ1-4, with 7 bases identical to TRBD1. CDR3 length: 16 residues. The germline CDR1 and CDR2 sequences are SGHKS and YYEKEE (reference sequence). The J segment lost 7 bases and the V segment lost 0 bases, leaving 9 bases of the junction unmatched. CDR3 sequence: CASSLEQGRMGEKLFF. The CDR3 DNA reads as TGTGCCAGCAGCTTGGAACAGGGGAGGATGGGTGAAAAACTGTTTTTT. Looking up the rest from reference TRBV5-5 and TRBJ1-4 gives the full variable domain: DAGVTQSPTHLIKTRGQQVTLRCSPISGHKSVSWYQQVLGQGPQFIFQYYEKEERGRGNFPDRFSARQFPNYSSELNVNALLLGDSALYLCASSLEQGRMGEKLFFGSGTQLSVL.

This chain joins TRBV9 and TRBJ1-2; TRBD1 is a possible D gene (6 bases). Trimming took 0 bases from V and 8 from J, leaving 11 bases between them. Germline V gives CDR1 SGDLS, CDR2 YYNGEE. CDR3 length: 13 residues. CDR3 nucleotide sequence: TGTGCCAGCAGCGTAGACAGGGTAGGCGGCTACACCTTC. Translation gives CASSVDRVGGYTF.

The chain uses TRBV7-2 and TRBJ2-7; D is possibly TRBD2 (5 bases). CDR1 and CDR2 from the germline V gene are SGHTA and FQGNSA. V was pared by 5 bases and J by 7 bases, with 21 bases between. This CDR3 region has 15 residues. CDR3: CASSPPGLPSGEQYF. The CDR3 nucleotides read TGTGCCAGCAGCCCCCCCGGGCTACCGTCGGGAGAGCAGTACTTC.

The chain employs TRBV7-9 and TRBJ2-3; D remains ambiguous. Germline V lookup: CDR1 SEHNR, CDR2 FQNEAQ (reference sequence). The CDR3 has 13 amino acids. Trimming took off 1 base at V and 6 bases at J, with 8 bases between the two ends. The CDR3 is CASSLGLKDTQYF. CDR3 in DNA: TGTGCCAGCAGCTTAGGGCTTAAGGATACGCAGTATTTT.

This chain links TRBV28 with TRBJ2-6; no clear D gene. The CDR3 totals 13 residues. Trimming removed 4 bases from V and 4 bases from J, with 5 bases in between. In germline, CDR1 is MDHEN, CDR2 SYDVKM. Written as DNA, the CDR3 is TGTGCCAGCAGTTGGCCCGGGGCCAACGTCCTGACTTTC. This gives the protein CASSWPGANVLTF.

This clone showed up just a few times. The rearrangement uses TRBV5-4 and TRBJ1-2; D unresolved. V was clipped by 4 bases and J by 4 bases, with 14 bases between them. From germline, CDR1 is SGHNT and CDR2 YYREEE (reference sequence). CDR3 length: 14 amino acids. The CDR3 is CASSMDGYSYGYTF. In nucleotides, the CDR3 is TGTGCCAGCAGCATGGACGGGTATTCCTATGGCTACACCTTC.

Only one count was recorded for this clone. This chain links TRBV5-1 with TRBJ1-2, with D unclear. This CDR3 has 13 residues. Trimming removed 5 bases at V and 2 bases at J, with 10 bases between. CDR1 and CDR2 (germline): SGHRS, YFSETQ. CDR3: CASRLSENYGYTF. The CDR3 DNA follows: TGCGCCAGCAGACTCTCTGAAAACTATGGCTACACCTTC.

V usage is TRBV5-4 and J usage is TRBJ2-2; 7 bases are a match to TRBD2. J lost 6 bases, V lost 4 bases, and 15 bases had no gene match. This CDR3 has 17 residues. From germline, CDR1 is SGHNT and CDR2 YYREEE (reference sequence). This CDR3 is CASSDGTLTSLSGELFF. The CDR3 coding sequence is TGTGCCAGCAGCGACGGGACTCTGACTAGCCTCTCCGGGGAGCTGTTTTTT.

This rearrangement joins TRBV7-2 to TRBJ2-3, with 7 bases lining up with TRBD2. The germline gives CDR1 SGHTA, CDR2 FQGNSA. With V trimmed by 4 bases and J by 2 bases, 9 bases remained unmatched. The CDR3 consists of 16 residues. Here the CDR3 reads CASSSPAGALTDTQYF. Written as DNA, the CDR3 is TGTGCCAGCAGCTCCCCGGCGGGAGCCCTCACAGATACGCAGTATTTT.

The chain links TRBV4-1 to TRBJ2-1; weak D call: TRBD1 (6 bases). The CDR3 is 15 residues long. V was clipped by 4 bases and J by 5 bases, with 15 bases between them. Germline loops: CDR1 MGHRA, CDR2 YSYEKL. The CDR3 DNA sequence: TGCGCCAGCAGCCCTACCCCAGGGGAGAACAATGAGCAGTTCTTC. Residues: CASSPTPGENNEQFF.

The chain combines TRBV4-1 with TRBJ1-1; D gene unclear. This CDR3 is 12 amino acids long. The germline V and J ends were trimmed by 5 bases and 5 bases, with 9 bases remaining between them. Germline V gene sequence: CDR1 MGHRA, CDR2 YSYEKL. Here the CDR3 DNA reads TGCGCCAGCAGCAGACCGGGGACTGAAGCTTTCTTT. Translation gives CASSRPGTEAFF.

For the CDR3, the DNA is TGCGCCAGCAGCTTCAGACTAGCGGGAGAAAGTGAGCAGTTCTTC. Protein product: CASSFRLAGESEQFF. This chain links TRBV5-1 with TRBJ2-1; 12 bases are a match to TRBD2. This CDR3 comprises 15 residues. V was clipped by 2 bases and J by 9 bases; unmatched bases: 6. The germline CDR1 and CDR2 sequences are SGHRS and YFSETQ.

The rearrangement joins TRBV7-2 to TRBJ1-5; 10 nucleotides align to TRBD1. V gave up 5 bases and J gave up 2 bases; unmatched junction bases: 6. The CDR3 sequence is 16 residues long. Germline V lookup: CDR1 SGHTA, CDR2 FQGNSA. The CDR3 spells CASSLWDRGGNQPQHF. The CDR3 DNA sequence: TGTGCCAGCAGCCTATGGGACAGGGGAGGCAATCAGCCCCAGCATTTT.

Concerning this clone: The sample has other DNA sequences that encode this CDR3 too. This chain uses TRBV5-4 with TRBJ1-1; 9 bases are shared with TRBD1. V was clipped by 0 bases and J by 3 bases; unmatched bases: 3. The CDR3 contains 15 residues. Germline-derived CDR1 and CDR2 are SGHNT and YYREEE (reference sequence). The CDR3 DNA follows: TGTGCCAGCAGCTTGGGACAGGGGGGGTACACTGAAGCTTTCTTT. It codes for CASSLGQGGYTEAFF.

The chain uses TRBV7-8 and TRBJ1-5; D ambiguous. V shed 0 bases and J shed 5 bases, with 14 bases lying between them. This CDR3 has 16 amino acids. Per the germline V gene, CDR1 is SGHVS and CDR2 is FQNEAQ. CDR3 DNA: TGTGCCAGCAGCTTAGCACTGAGAGGGTACCATCAGCCCCAGCATTTT. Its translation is CASSLALRGYHQPQHF.

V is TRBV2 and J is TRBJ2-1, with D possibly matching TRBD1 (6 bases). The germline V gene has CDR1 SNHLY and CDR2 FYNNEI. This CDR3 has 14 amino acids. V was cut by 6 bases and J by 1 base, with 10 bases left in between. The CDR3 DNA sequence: TGTGCCAGCAGCCGGACAGATTCCTACAATGAGCAGTTCTTC. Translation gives CASSRTDSYNEQFF.

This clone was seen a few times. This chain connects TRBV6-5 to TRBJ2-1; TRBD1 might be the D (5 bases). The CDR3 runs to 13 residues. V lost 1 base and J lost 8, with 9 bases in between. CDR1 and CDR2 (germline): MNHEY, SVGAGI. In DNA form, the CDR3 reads TGTGCCAGCAGTTACTACTTAGGGGATGAGCAGTTCTTC. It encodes CASSYYLGDEQFF.

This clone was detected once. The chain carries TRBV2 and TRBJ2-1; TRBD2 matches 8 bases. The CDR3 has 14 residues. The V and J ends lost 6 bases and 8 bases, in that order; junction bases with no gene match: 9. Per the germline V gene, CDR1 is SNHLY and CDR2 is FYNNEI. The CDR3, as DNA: TGTGCCAGCAGCGGGAGCGGGAGCGTCTATGAGCAGTTCTTC. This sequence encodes CASSGSGSVYEQFF.

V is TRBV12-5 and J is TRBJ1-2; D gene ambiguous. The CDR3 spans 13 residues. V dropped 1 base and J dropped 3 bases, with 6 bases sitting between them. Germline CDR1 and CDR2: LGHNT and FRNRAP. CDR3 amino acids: CASGLDRDYGYTF. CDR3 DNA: TGTGCTAGTGGTTTGGACCGGGACTATGGCTACACCTTC.

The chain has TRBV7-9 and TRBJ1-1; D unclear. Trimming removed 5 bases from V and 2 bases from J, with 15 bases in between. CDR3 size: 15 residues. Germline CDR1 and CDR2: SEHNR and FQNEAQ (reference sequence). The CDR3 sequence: CASSRSPGGNTEAFF. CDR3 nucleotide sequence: TGTGCCAGCAGCCGCAGCCCGGGAGGAAACACTGAAGCTTTCTTT.

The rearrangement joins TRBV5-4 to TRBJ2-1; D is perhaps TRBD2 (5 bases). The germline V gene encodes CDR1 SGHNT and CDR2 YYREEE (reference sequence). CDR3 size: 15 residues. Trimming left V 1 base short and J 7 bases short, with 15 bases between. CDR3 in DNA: TGTGCCAGCAGCTTGACGAGGGAGAGGGTTAATGAGCAGTTCTTC. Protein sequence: CASSLTRERVNEQFF.

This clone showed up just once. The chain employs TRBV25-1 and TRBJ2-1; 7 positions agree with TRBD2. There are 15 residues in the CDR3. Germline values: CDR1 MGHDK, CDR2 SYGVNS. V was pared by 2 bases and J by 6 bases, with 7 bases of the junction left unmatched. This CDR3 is CASSEPGLRGNEQFF. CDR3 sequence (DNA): TGTGCCAGCAGTGAACCGGGACTAAGGGGCAATGAGCAGTTCTTC.